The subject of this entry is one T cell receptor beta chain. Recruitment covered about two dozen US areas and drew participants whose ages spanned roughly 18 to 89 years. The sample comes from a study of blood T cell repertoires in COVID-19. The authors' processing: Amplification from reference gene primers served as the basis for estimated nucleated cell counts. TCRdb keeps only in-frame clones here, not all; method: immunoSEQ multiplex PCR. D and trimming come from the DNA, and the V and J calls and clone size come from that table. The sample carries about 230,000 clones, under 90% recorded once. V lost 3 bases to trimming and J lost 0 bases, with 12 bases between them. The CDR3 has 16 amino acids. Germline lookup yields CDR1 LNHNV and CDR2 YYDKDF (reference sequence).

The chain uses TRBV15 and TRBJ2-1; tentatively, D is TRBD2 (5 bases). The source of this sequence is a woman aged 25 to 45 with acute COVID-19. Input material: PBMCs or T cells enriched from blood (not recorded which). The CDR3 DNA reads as TGTGCCACCAGCAGGAGACTATCGAGCTCCTACAATGAGCAGTTCTTC. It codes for CATSRRLSSSYNEQFF.